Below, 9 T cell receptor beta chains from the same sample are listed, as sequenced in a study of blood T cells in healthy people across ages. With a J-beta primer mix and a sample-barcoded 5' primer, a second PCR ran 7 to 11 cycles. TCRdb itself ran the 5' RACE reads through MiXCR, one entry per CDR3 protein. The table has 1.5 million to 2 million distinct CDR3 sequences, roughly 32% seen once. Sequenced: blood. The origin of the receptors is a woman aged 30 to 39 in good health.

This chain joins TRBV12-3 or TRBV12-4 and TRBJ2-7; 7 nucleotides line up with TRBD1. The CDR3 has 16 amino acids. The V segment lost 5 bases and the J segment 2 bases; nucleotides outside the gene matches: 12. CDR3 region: CASSPLLTGWAYEQYF. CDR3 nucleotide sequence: TGTGCCAGCAGTCCTCTCCTGACAGGGTGGGCCTACGAGCAGTACTTC.

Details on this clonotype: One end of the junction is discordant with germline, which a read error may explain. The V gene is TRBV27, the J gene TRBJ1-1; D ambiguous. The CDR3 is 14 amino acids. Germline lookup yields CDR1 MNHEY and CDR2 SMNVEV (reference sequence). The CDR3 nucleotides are TGTGCCAGCAGTTTGGAAGGGTGGAGCACTGGAGCTTTCTTT. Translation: CASSLEGWSTGAFF.

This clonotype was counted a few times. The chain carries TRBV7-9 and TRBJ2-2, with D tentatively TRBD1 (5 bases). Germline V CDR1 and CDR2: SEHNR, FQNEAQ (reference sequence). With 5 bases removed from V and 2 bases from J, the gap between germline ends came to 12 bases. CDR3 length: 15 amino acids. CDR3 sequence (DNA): TGTGCCAGCAGCGAGAACAGGCCTAACACCGGGGAGCTGTTTTTT. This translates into CASSENRPNTGELFF.

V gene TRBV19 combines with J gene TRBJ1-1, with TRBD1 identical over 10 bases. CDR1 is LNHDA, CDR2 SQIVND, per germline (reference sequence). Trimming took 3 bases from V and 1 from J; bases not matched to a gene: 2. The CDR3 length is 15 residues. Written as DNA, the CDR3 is TGTGCCAGTAGTATTTGGACAGGGGGGAACACTGAAGCTTTCTTT. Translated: CASSIWTGGNTEAFF.

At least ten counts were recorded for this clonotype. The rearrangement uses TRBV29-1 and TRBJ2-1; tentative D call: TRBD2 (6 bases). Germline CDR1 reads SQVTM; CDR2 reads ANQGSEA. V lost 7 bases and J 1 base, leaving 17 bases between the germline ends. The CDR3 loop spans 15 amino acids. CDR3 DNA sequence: TGCAGCGCCCATGGTGGGAGGCATTCCTACAATGAGCAGTTCTTC. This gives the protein CSAHGGRHSYNEQFF.

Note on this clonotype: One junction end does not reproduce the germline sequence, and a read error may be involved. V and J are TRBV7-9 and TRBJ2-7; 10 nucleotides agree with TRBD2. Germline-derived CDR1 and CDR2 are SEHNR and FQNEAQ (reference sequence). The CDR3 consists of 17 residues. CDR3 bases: TGTGCCGGCAGCTTATATGGCGGACTAGCGGCCGACTACGAGCAGTACTTC. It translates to CAGSLYGGLAADYEQYF.

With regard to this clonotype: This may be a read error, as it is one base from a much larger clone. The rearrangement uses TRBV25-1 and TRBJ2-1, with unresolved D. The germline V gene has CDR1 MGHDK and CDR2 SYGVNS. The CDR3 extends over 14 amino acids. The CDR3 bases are TGTACCAGCAGTGAGGAAAAGGGATGGAATGAGCAGTTCTTC. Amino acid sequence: CTSSEEKGWNEQFF.

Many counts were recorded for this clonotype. This chain's CDR3 is CSARRDSNSPLHF. The CDR3 DNA follows: TGCAGTGCTCGGCGGGACAGCAATTCACCCCTCCACTTT. The chain combines TRBV20-1 with TRBJ1-6, with 7 bases identical to TRBD1. The CDR3 spans 13 residues. The ends lost 5 bases at V and 7 bases at J; junction bases unmatched: 5. CDR1 DFQATT and CDR2 SNEGSKA come from the germline V gene (reference sequence).

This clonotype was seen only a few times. CDR3 region: CASSQDGDRGRDNSPLHF. The DNA of the CDR3 is TGCGCCAGCAGCCAAGATGGGGACAGGGGTCGGGATAATTCACCCCTCCACTTT. The chain carries TRBV4-1 and TRBJ1-6; 10 positions match TRBD1. The CDR3 length is 18 residues. V trimming: 0 bases; J trimming: 5 bases; junction bases outside the gene matches: 7. Germline V gene lookup returns CDR1 MGHRA and CDR2 YSYEKL.